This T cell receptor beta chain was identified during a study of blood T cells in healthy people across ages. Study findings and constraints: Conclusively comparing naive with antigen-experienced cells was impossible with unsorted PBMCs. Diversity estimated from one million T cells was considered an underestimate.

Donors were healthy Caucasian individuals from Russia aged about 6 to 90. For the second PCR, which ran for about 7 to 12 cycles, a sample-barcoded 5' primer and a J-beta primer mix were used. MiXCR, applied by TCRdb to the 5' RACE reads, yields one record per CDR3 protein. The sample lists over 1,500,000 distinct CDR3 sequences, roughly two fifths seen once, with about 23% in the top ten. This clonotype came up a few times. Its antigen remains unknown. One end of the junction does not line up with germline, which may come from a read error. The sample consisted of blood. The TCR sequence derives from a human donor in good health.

CDR3 bases: TGCGCCAGCAGCGTGAGCGACTTCAGCGGCGAAGAGCAGTTCTTC. Translation gives CASSVSDFSGEEQFF. J is TRBJ2-1 and V is TRBV9, with D maybe TRBD2 (5 bases). The CDR3 consists of 15 residues. Germline V gene lookup returns CDR1 SGDLS and CDR2 YYNGEE.